The 25 T cell receptor beta chains listed next were all sequenced from one sample in a study of shared T cell receptors in the human thymus. Method: immunoSEQ multiplex PCR; TCRdb's copy keeps in-frame clones and lacks some. The table records roughly 550,000 clones, approximately 80% of them present only once. These sequences were also reported in another study, on human thymus T cells.

The source material was thymocytes. The receptors originated from a boy younger than two with a congenital heart defect.

The chain has TRBV28 and TRBJ2-7; a possible D gene is TRBD2 (6 bases). The germline V and J ends were trimmed by 1 base and 2 bases, with 24 bases remaining between them. There are 19 residues in the CDR3. Germline values: CDR1 MDHEN, CDR2 SYDVKM. This CDR3 reads CASSLYPKGLAKTPYEQYF. DNA for the CDR3: TGTGCCAGCAGTTTATACCCGAAGGGCCTAGCGAAGACCCCCTACGAGCAGTACTTC.

This clone showed up just once. J is TRBJ2-7 and V is TRBV28; 10 nucleotides agree with TRBD2. CDR3 size: 15 residues. The germline V gene has CDR1 MDHEN and CDR2 SYDVKM. V shed 6 bases and J 3 bases; nucleotides not matched to a gene: 8. The CDR3 sequence: CASSQASGSNYEQYF. The DNA for the CDR3 is TGTGCCAGCAGCCAGGCTAGCGGGAGTAACTACGAGCAGTACTTC.

This clone was seen only once. The rearrangement uses TRBV15 and TRBJ2-5, with TRBD1 matching 8 bases. V shed 3 bases and J 4 bases; nucleotides not matched to a gene: 4. This CDR3 has 14 amino acids. Per the germline V gene, CDR1 is LNHNV and CDR2 is YYDKDF (reference sequence). CDR3 bases: TGTGCCACCAGCAGCCGTGACAGGGGAGAGACCCAGTACTTC. Translating it yields CATSSRDRGETQYF.

The chain combines TRBV5-6 with TRBJ2-7; 8 bases align to TRBD2. The CDR3 spans 15 residues. CDR1 and CDR2 (germline): SGHDT, YYEEEE. V trimming: 0 bases; J trimming: 5 bases; junction bases outside the gene matches: 7. The CDR3 DNA follows: TGTGCCAGCAGCTTGGTTCAGCTAGCGGGCCACGAGCAGTACTTC. It is translated as CASSLVQLAGHEQYF.

The rearrangement joins TRBV9 to TRBJ2-5, with unresolved D. The CDR3 totals 16 residues. V was clipped by 4 bases and J by 4 bases, with 20 bases between them. From germline, CDR1 is SGDLS and CDR2 YYNGEE. The CDR3 region has the DNA TGTGCCAGCAGCATACTGCCCGATTACTACTCAGAGACCCAGTACTTC. It yields the protein CASSILPDYYSETQYF.

The V and J genes are TRBV6-5 and TRBJ2-3, with D possibly TRBD2 on 6 matching bases. The CDR3 has 13 residues. Trimming left V 7 bases short and J 8 bases short, with 16 bases between. Germline lookup yields CDR1 MNHEY and CDR2 SVGAGI. The DNA of the CDR3 is TGTGCCAGCACCGACTCGCGGAGGGCTACGCAGTATTTT. Its protein is CASTDSRRATQYF.

V is TRBV7-2 and J is TRBJ2-1, with a weak D call TRBD2 (5 bases). Trimming cost V 1 base and J 10 bases, with 14 bases left between them. The CDR3 sequence is 14 residues long. Per the germline V gene, CDR1 is SGHTA and CDR2 is FQGNSA. CDR3 coding DNA: TGTGCCAGCAGCTTAGGTCGGGAAGACTGGGAGCAGTTCTTC. Its translation is CASSLGREDWEQFF.

V and J are TRBV2 and TRBJ1-2; the match to TRBD1 covers 8 bases. This CDR3 region has 15 residues. CDR1 is SNHLY, CDR2 FYNNEI, per germline. V dropped 10 bases and J dropped 4; count of bases not matched to a gene: 14. This CDR3 reads CANPQYRGGLYGYTF. The CDR3, as DNA: TGTGCCAACCCTCAATACAGGGGGGGACTCTATGGCTACACCTTC. Based on the CDR3 plus reference TRBV2 and TRBJ1-2, the full variable domain is EPEVTQTPSHQVTQMGQEVILRCVPISNHLYFYWYRQILGQKVEFLVSFYNNEISEKSEIFDDQFSVERPDGSNFTLKIRSTKLEDSAMYFCANPQYRGGLYGYTFGSGTRLTVV.

The V gene is TRBV7-2, the J gene TRBJ2-3; perhaps TRBD2 as D (6 bases). The V gene lost 1 base and the J gene lost 6 bases, with 11 bases spanning the gap. This CDR3 spans 14 amino acids. Germline CDR1 reads SGHTA; CDR2 reads FQGNSA. CDR3 nucleotide sequence: TGTGCCAGCAGCTTAGATGGGGCGGGGGATACGCAGTATTTT. This gives the protein CASSLDGAGDTQYF.

J is TRBJ2-5 and V is TRBV19; D unresolved. The J call may be faulty, since TRBJ2-7 better matches the DNA end. This CDR3 has 13 residues. CDR1 is LNHDA and CDR2 is SQIVND in the germline V gene (reference sequence). The CDR3 loop is CASSTSSSGEQYF. DNA of the CDR3: TGTGCCAGTAGTACCTCTAGTAGTGGCGAGCAGTACTTC.

J is TRBJ2-7 and V is TRBV15; 10 bases agree with TRBD1. The V gene end was trimmed by 4 bases and the J gene end by 3 bases; junction bases not matched to a gene: 12. The CDR3 consists of 17 residues. Germline V gene data show CDR1 as LNHNV and CDR2 as YYDKDF (reference sequence). CDR3 in amino acids: CATSKNFSRDRGYEQYF. The DNA of the CDR3 is TGTGCCACCAGCAAAAACTTCTCCCGGGACAGGGGCTACGAGCAGTACTTC. The full variable domain, completed using reference TRBV15 and TRBJ2-7, is DAMVIQNPRYQVTQFGKPVTLSCSQTLNHNVMYWYQQKSSQAPKLLFHYYDKDFNNEADTPDNFQSRRPNTSFCFLDIRSPGLGDTAMYLCATSKNFSRDRGYEQYFGPGTRLTVT.

The chain uses TRBV7-9 and TRBJ2-3; D unclear. This CDR3 comprises 14 residues. The ends were cut back, 6 bases at V and 0 bases at J, with 10 bases in the middle. Germline loops: CDR1 SEHNR, CDR2 FQNEAQ (reference sequence). CDR3 loop: CASRISSSTDTQYF. Here the CDR3 DNA reads TGTGCCAGCAGAATTTCTAGTAGCACAGATACGCAGTATTTT.

V is TRBV29-1 and J is TRBJ1-1; 8 nucleotides agree with TRBD1. The germline gives CDR1 SQVTM, CDR2 ANQGSEA. The CDR3 spans 15 residues. J was trimmed by 4 bases and V by 3 bases; bases with no gene match: 10. Here the CDR3 DNA reads TGCAGCGTTGACGTGGGGGACAGGCCTTCCACTGAAGCTTTCTTT. Translated, it gives CSVDVGDRPSTEAFF.

The rearrangement uses TRBV11-3 and TRBJ2-1, with 9 bases aligning to TRBD2. This CDR3 region has 15 residues. The J segment lost 4 bases and the V segment lost 2 bases, leaving 3 bases of the junction unmatched. Germline V CDR1 and CDR2: SGHNT, YENEEA. The CDR3 is CASSLWTSVYNEQFF. CDR3 bases: TGTGCCAGCAGCTTATGGACTAGCGTTTACAATGAGCAGTTCTTC.

V gene TRBV14 combines with J gene TRBJ2-7, with TRBD2 matching 13 bases. CDR1 and CDR2 from the germline V gene are SGHDN and FVKESK. Losses at the gene ends were 0 bases for V and 3 bases for J; bases not matched to a gene: 17. The CDR3 spans 21 residues. The CDR3 coding sequence is TGTGCCAGCAGCCAAGATGCCGGAAGGACTAGCGGGAGCTTAGAGATCTACGAGCAGTACTTC. This sequence encodes CASSQDAGRTSGSLEIYEQYF.

The chain carries TRBV10-3 and TRBJ2-7; possible D gene TRBD1, 5 bases. CDR3 length equals 16 residues. Germline V gene sequence: CDR1 ENHRY, CDR2 SYGVKD. The V gene lost 6 bases and the J gene lost 0 bases, with 18 bases spanning the gap. The CDR3 loop is CAIRVSPGLPSYEQYF. The CDR3 region has the DNA TGTGCCATCAGGGTGTCCCCAGGGCTACCCTCCTACGAGCAGTACTTC.

CDR3: CASRLTGDTEAFF. The CDR3 DNA reads TGTGCCAGCAGATTAACAGGGGACACTGAAGCTTTCTTT. The chain is built from TRBV6-4 and TRBJ1-1; 7 positions match TRBD1. The CDR3 spans 13 residues. CDR1 and CDR2 from the germline V gene are MRHNA and SNTAGT. The V segment lost 6 bases and the J segment 3 bases; nucleotides outside the gene matches: 4.

V is TRBV19 and J is TRBJ1-5; D might be TRBD1 (6 bases). The CDR3 is 14 amino acids. CDR1 is LNHDA and CDR2 is SQIVND in the germline V gene (reference sequence). V dropped 5 bases and J dropped 3 bases, with 11 bases sitting between them. The CDR3 reads CASSPRQDNQPQHF. The CDR3 DNA reads as TGTGCCAGTAGTCCTAGACAGGACAATCAGCCCCAGCATTTT.

The rearrangement links TRBV4-2 to TRBJ2-3; 13 bases fit TRBD2. The V gene's germline CDR1 is LGHNA and CDR2 YNFKEQ. The CDR3 has 19 residues. J was trimmed by 2 bases and V by 6 bases; bases with no gene match: 14. The CDR3 protein is CASSLVPTSGRPNTDTQYF. CDR3 in DNA: TGTGCCAGCAGTCTAGTTCCGACTAGCGGGAGGCCCAACACAGATACGCAGTATTTT.

The CDR3 spells CASSLAHSTGFSNQPQHF. The CDR3 DNA reads TGTGCCAGCAGCTTAGCCCACTCGACAGGGTTCAGCAATCAGCCCCAGCATTTT. The chain employs TRBV7-2 and TRBJ1-5; TRBD1 matches 7 bases. The germline CDR1 and CDR2 sequences are SGHTA and FQGNSA. The CDR3 contains 18 residues. V was pared by 0 bases and J by 1 base, with 9 bases of the junction left unmatched.

In this sample, this clone turned up once. The chain joins TRBV5-6 to TRBJ1-1; D remains ambiguous. This CDR3 comprises 14 residues. Germline V gene data show CDR1 as SGHDT and CDR2 as YYEEEE. V was clipped by 1 base and J by 3 bases, with 10 bases between them. The chain's CDR3 is CASSLSSLYTEAFF. The CDR3 nucleotides read TGTGCCAGCAGCTTGTCCAGTCTCTACACTGAAGCTTTCTTT.

In its sample, this clone was seen a few times. V is TRBV4-1 and J is TRBJ2-7, with a weak D call TRBD2 (5 bases). Germline CDR1 MGHRA, CDR2 YSYEKL. CDR3 length equals 15 residues. Trimming pared 4 bases from V and 3 bases from J, leaving 16 bases between. CDR3 in amino acids: CASSRGEGRDYEQYF. The CDR3 nucleotides read TGCGCCAGCAGCCGTGGTGAGGGCAGAGACTACGAGCAGTACTTC.

This clone came up once. The gene calls are TRBV6-4 and TRBJ2-7; TRBD2 aligns across 9 bases. The CDR3 is made up of 16 amino acids. Germline trimming cut 2 bases from V and 2 bases from J; bases unmatched to any gene: 7. Germline CDR1 is MRHNA and CDR2 is SNTAGT. CDR3 sequence reads: CASSDTATSGTYEQYF. The CDR3 bases are TGTGCCAGCAGTGACACCGCGACTAGCGGTACCTACGAGCAGTACTTC.

The V gene is TRBV19, the J gene TRBJ1-1, with D possibly matching TRBD1 (6 bases). The germline V gene has CDR1 LNHDA and CDR2 SQIVND (reference sequence). The V gene lost 7 bases and the J gene lost 8 bases, with 20 bases spanning the gap. This CDR3 spans 14 amino acids. CDR3 residues: CASTPWAGGAEAFF. DNA of the CDR3: TGTGCCAGTACCCCCTGGGCGGGGGGCGCGGAAGCTTTCTTT.

The table lists this clone with a few counts. This rearrangement joins TRBV19 to TRBJ1-1; D might be TRBD1 (5 bases). This CDR3 contains 15 residues. V lost 4 bases, J lost 6 bases, and 18 bases lay in between. The germline V gene has CDR1 LNHDA and CDR2 SQIVND (reference sequence). CDR3 amino acids: CASSTRLGGIPEAFF. CDR3 nucleotides: TGTGCCAGTAGTACACGCCTGGGGGGGATACCTGAAGCTTTCTTT.